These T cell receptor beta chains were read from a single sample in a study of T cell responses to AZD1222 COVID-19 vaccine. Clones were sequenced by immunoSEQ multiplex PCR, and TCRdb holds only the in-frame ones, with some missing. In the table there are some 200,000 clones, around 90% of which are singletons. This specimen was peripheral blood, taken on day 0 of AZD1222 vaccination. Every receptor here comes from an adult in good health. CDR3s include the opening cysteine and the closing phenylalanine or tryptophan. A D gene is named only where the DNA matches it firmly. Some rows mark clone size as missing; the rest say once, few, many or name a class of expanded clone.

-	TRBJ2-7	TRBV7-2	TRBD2	CASSLIGLAGGYEQYF	TGTGCCAGCAGCTTAATCGGACTAGCGGGGGGTTACGAGCAGTACTTC
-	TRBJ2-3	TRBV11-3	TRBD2	CASSPGLAGVSDTQYF	TGTGCCAGCAGCCCCGGGCTAGCGGGAGTTTCAGATACGCAGTATTTT
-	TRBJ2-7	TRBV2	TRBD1	CASRGTGKDSYEQYF	TGTGCCAGCAGGGGGACAGGGAAGGACTCCTACGAGCAGTACTTC
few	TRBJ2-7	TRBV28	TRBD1	CASSGNRDRGSYEQYF	TGTGCCAGCAGTGGTAACCGGGACAGGGGGTCCTACGAGCAGTACTTC
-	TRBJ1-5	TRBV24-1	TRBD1	CATSPGTGVSQPQHF	TGTGCCACGAGTCCCGGGACAGGGGTTAGTCAGCCCCAGCATTTT
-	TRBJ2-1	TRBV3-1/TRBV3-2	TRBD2	CASSDGGGANEQFF	TGTGCCAGCAGCGACGGCGGGGGGGCGAATGAGCAGTTCTTC
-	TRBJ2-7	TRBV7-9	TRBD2	CASSEAAGPYEQYF	TGTGCCAGCAGCGAGGCAGCGGGGCCCTACGAGCAGTACTTC
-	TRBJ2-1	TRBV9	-	CASSVSSLYNEQFF	TGTGCCAGCAGCGTCAGCAGCCTCTACAATGAGCAGTTCTTC
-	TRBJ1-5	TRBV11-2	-	CASSLDIVVGSNQPQHF	TGTGCCAGCAGCTTAGATATCGTCGTGGGTAGCAATCAGCCCCAGCATTTT
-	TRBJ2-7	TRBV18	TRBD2	CASSSSGSLGEQYF	TGTGCCAGCTCATCTAGCGGGAGTCTAGGCGAGCAGTACTTC
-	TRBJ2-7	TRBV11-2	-	CASTLAGVLYEQYF	TGTGCCAGCACCTTAGCAGGGGTCCTCTACGAGCAGTACTTC
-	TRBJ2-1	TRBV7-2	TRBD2	CASSPGTSVYNEQFF	TGTGCCAGCAGCCCCGGGACTAGCGTTTACAATGAGCAGTTCTTC
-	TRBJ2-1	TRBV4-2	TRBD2	CASSLVPLAGVGNEQFF	TGTGCCAGCAGCTTAGTCCCCCTAGCGGGAGTGGGCAATGAGCAGTTCTTC
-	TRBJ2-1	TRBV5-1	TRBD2	CASSLVLAGGDEQFF	TGCGCCAGCAGCTTGGTTCTCGCGGGGGGGGACGAGCAGTTCTTC
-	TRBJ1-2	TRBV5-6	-	CASSLVAGRRDGYTF	TGTGCCAGCAGCTTGGTCGCAGGGCGTCGGGATGGCTACACCTTC
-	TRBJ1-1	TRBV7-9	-	CASSLGGYRGSGNTEAFF	TGTGCCAGCAGCTTAGGTGGGTATCGGGGTTCCGGGAACACTGAAGCTTTCTTT
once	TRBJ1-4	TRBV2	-	CASKRDVDEKLFF	TGTGCCAGCAAAAGGGACGTTGATGAAAAACTGTTTTTT
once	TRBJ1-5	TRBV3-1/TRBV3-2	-	CASSRPALFRARDQPQHF	TGTGCCAGCAGCCGTCCCGCCCTTTTTCGGGCGCGGGATCAGCCCCAGCATTTT
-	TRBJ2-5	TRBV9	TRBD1	CASSVGEPGGLQETQYF	TGTGCCAGCAGCGTAGGCGAGCCAGGGGGCCTTCAAGAGACCCAGTACTTC
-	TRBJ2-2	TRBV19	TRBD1	CASTGQGNTGELFF	TGTGCCAGTACCGGACAGGGGAACACCGGGGAGCTGTTTTTT
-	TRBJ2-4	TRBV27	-	CASSSRTQHLEYF	TGTGCCAGCAGTTCCCGCACCCAACACCTCGAGTACTTC
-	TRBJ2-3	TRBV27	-	CASSIQSTDTQYF	TGTGCCAGCAGTATACAGAGCACAGATACGCAGTATTTT
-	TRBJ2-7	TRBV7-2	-	CASSLSYEQYF	TGTGCCAGCAGCTTATCCTACGAGCAGTACTTC
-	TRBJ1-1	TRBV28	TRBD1	CASRPGTGAPEAFF	TGTGCCAGCAGGCCCGGGACAGGGGCGCCTGAAGCTTTCTTT
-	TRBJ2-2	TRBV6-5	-	CASSYFLGAGELFF	TGTGCCAGCAGTTACTTTCTAGGTGCCGGGGAGCTGTTTTTT
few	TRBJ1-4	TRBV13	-	CASSDRTEPHEKLFF	TGTGCCAGCAGCGACCGGACGGAACCCCATGAAAAACTGTTTTTT
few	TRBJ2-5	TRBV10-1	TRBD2	CASSGSGGETQYF	TGCGCCAGCAGTGGCAGCGGGGGGGAGACCCAGTACTTC
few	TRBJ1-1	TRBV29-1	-	CSGGTAKYPAFF	TGCAGCGGTGGGACCGCGAAGTATCCGGCTTTCTTT
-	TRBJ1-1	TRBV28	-	CASRDGGPGGNTEAFF	TGTGCCAGCCGGGACGGGGGACCGGGGGGGAACACTGAAGCTTTCTTT
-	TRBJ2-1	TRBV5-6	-	CASSLAGVPNEQFF	TGTGCCAGCAGCTTGGCGGGAGTCCCCAATGAGCAGTTCTTC
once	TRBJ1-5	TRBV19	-	CASSIGGVRNQPQHF	TGTGCCAGTAGTATAGGAGGGGTACGCAATCAGCCCCAGCATTTT
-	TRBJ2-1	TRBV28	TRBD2	CATLPGGETNEQFF	TGTGCCACCCTCCCGGGGGGGGAGACAAATGAGCAGTTCTTC
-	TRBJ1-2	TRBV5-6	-	CASSLGQATYGYTF	TGTGCCAGCAGCTTGGGACAGGCGACCTATGGCTACACCTTC
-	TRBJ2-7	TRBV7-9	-	CASSLGINQGVNYEQYF	TGTGCCAGCAGCTTGGGTATTAACCAGGGTGTCAACTACGAGCAGTACTTC
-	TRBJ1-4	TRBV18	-	CASSPTLGGNEKLFF	TGTGCCAGCTCACCAACGTTGGGGGGCAATGAAAAACTGTTTTTT
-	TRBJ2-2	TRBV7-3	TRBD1	CASGQGGNTGELFF	TGTGCCAGCGGACAGGGGGGTAACACCGGGGAGCTGTTTTTT
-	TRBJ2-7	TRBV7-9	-	CASSSGYYEQYF	TGTGCCAGCAGCTCCGGCTACTACGAGCAGTACTTC
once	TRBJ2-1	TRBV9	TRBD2	CASSVGAGVDNEQFF	TGTGCCAGCAGCGTAGGAGCGGGAGTCGACAATGAGCAGTTCTTC
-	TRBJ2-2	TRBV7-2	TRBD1	CASSPGDRVVAGELFF	TGTGCCAGCAGCCCCGGGGACAGGGTCGTAGCCGGGGAGCTGTTTTTT
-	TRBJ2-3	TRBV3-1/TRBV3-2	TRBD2	CASSQVAGGADTQYF	TGTGCCAGCAGCCAAGTAGCGGGAGGGGCAGATACGCAGTATTTT
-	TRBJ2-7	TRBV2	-	CASSVGEQYF	TGTGCCAGCAGTGTTGGGGAGCAGTACTTC
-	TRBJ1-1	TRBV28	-	CASSFQGMDTEAFF	TGTGCCAGCAGTTTCCAGGGGATGGACACTGAAGCTTTCTTT
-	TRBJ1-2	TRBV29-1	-	CSVEKTGRSYGYTF	TGCAGCGTTGAAAAGACAGGTCGCAGCTATGGCTACACCTTC
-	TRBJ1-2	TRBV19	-	CASSTWGMGYTF	TGTGCCAGTAGCACTTGGGGGATGGGCTACACCTTC
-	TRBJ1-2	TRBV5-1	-	CASSFGGDYGYTF	TGCGCCAGCAGCTTTGGGGGGGACTATGGCTACACCTTC
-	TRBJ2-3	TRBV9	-	CASSTRSRGASTDTQYF	TGTGCCAGCAGCACCCGGTCGCGCGGGGCTAGCACAGATACGCAGTATTTT
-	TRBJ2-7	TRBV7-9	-	CASSLVAYEQYF	TGTGCCAGCAGCTTAGTCGCCTACGAGCAGTACTTC
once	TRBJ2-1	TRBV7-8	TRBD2	CASSTGLAGEFDEQFF	TGTGCCAGCAGCACAGGACTAGCGGGAGAATTCGATGAGCAGTTCTTC
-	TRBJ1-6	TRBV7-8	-	CASSLEGLGSSYNSPLHF	TGTGCCAGCAGCTTAGAGGGTTTGGGGAGCTCCTATAATTCACCCCTCCACTTT
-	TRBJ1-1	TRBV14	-	CASKVPRRNTEAFF	TGTGCCAGCAAGGTCCCCCGAAGGAACACTGAAGCTTTCTTT
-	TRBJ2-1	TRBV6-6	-	CASSSQQGNYNEQFF	TGTGCCAGCAGTTCCCAACAGGGAAACTACAATGAGCAGTTCTTC
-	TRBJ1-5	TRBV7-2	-	CASSLGQVNQPQHF	TGTGCCAGCAGCTTAGGACAGGTCAATCAGCCCCAGCATTTT
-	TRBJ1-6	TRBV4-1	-	CASSQRVGGPPSPLHF	TGCGCCAGCAGCCAAAGGGTTGGGGGGCCCCCTTCACCCCTCCACTTT
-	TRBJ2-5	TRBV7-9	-	CASSLYADQETQYF	TGTGCCAGCAGCTTGTACGCAGACCAAGAGACCCAGTACTTC
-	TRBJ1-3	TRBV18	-	CASSPLSGQSSGNTIYF	TGTGCCAGCTCACCACTAAGCGGCCAGTCCTCTGGAAACACCATATATTTT
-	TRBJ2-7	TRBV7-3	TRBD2	CASSSSGSRYEQYF	TGTGCCAGCAGCTCTAGCGGCTCGCGGTACGAGCAGTACTTC
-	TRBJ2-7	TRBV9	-	CASSALSGKGAYEQYF	TGTGCCAGCAGCGCATTGAGCGGGAAGGGGGCCTACGAGCAGTACTTC
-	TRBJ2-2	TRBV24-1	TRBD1	CATSDGGTGDFGELFF	TGTGCCACCAGTGATGGGGGGACAGGGGACTTCGGGGAGCTGTTTTTT
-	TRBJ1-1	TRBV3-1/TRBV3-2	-	CASSQERGGTEAFF	TGTGCCAGCAGCCAAGAACGGGGGGGCACTGAAGCTTTCTTT